This T cell receptor (beta chain) was obtained from a study of molecular identifiers for immune sequencing clone quantification. Study as a whole: Replicates involved a five-way split of RNA from about 19,000 or 110,000 naive CD8 cells, with sequencing of four. The study, taken as a whole, reports: Sizes of clones that are highly expanded could be underestimated (if identical TCR molecules share a barcode).

The CDR3 totals 16 residues. Germline CDR1 reads SGHVS; CDR2 reads FNYEAQ. V was clipped by 4 bases and J by 2 bases; unmatched bases: 5. In its sample, this clonotype was seen many times. What it recognizes is unknown. The naive CD8 libraries originated from between roughly 17,000 and 1,000,000 sorted cells and drew on 10%, 30% or 50% RNA. Previously described methods and listed TCR primers were used for bulk TCR libraries. In TCRdb, the PCR reads were re-called with MiXCR into one record per CDR3 protein. The data contain tens of thousands of distinct CDR3 sequences, approximately 17% of them seen just once; the ten biggest clones take up approximately 1%.

The specimen sequenced was naive CD8+ T cells from blood, with Jurkat cell RNA spiked in. Stated subset: FACS-sorted CD8+CD4-CCR7+CD45RA+ naive T cells. The TCR was taken from a human donor in good health. Some libraries in this study had Jurkat cell RNA spiked in. This rearrangement joins TRBV7-6 to TRBJ2-3; 11 bases agree with TRBD2. In DNA, the CDR3 is TGTGCCAGCAGCTCGACACTAGCGGGGGTCACAGATACGCAGTATTTT. Its protein is CASSSTLAGVTDTQYF.